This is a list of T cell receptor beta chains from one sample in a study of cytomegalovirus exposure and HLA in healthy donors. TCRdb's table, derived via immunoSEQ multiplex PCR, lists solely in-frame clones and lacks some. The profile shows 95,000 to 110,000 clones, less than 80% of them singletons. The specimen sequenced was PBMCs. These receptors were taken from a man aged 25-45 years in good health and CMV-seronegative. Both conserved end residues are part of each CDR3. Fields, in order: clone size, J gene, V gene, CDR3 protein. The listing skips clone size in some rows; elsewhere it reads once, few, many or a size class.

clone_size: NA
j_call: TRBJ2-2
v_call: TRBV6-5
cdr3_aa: CASSLVSANTGELFF

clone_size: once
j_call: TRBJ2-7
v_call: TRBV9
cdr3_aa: CASSVAAGGYEQYF

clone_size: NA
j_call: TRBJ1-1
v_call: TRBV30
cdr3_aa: CAWKRGDSRATEAFF

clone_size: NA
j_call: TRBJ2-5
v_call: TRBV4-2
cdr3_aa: CASSQSKQETQYF

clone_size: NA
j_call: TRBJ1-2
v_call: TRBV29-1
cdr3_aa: CSASGGDYGYTF

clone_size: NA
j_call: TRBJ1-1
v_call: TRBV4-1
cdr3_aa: CASSRQTALEAFF

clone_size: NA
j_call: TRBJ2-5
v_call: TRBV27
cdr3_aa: CASSDRDYRQETQYF

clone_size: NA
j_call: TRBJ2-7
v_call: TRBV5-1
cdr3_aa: CASSFGQGAREQYF

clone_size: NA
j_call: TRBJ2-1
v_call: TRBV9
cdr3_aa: CASGLTGAPYNEQFF

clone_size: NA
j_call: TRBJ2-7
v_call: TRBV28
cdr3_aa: CASSFGTSREQYF

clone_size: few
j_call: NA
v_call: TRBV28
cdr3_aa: CASSPRQGNYYEQYF

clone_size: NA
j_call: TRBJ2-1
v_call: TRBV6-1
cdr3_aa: CASSLDSYNEQFF

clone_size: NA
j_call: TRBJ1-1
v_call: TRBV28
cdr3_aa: CASSSPGALHTEAFF